This TCR beta chain was found in a study of blood T cell repertoires in COVID-19. This clone was found a few times. The table came from immunoSEQ multiplex PCR; TCRdb's copy has only in-frame clones and leaves some out. This sample has approximately 50,000 clones; roughly 92% occur once, and the top ten carry around 4.3%. The CDR3 is 15 amino acids. Trimming removed 5 bases from V and 9 bases from J; junction bases left unmatched: 10. Germline V CDR1 and CDR2: MNHEY, SVGEGT. This TCR was recovered from a man aged 45-65 years with active COVID-19. Sequenced: peripheral blood. J is TRBJ1-2 and V is TRBV6-2 or TRBV6-3; 12 nucleotides line up with TRBD1. The CDR3 nucleotides are TGTGCCAGCAGTACACCGGGACAGGGGGCTAGGAGCTACACCTTC. Protein product: CASSTPGQGARSYTF.